A selection of T cell receptor beta chains follows, all from one sample in a study of a mutant IDH1 vaccine in newly diagnosed glioma. Libraries were prepared by immunoSEQ multiplex PCR; TCRdb keeps only in-frame clonotypes and omits some of them. The sample yields 85,000 to 100,000 clones, under 90% seen once. The starting material was PBMCs, obtained from a glioma patient treated with radiotherapy, temozolomide or both. All receptors come from a woman aged 45-65 years with glioma. CDR3s include the opening cysteine and the closing phenylalanine or tryptophan. Fields, in order: clone size, CDR3 length, D gene, J gene, V gene, CDR3 protein. D genes are given only for firm matches. Size is stated for part of the rows, as once, few or many counts, or as a class when the clone is expanded.

abundance: -
len: 18
d_gene: -
j_gene: TRBJ1-5
v_gene: TRBV5-4
CDR3aa: CASSLGRVKAYSNQPQHF

abundance: -
len: 16
d_gene: -
j_gene: TRBJ2-1
v_gene: TRBV19
CDR3aa: CASSIGAGTVFNEQFF

abundance: -
len: 15
d_gene: TRBD1
j_gene: TRBJ1-5
v_gene: TRBV19
CDR3aa: CASSIGGGRGEPQHF

abundance: -
len: 12
d_gene: -
j_gene: TRBJ2-5
v_gene: TRBV29-1
CDR3aa: CSVEGGLGTQYF

abundance: -
len: 13
d_gene: -
j_gene: TRBJ1-2
v_gene: TRBV5-1
CDR3aa: CASSLNGLDGYTF

abundance: -
len: 14
d_gene: -
j_gene: TRBJ2-2
v_gene: TRBV2
CDR3aa: CASTPSENTGELFF

abundance: -
len: 15
d_gene: -
j_gene: TRBJ1-2
v_gene: TRBV27
CDR3aa: CASSPYQTGVHGYTF

abundance: -
len: 14
d_gene: TRBD1
j_gene: TRBJ1-4
v_gene: TRBV13
CDR3aa: CASSFRTGGEKLFF

abundance: -
len: 13
d_gene: -
j_gene: TRBJ1-2
v_gene: TRBV15
CDR3aa: CATSRRGGYGYTF

abundance: -
len: 12
d_gene: TRBD1
j_gene: TRBJ1-1
v_gene: TRBV9
CDR3aa: CASSSETGEAFF

abundance: -
len: 15
d_gene: -
j_gene: TRBJ1-1
v_gene: TRBV2
CDR3aa: CASRGEQVSGTEAFF

abundance: once
len: 15
d_gene: TRBD2
j_gene: TRBJ2-5
v_gene: TRBV5-4
CDR3aa: CASSTKTSIEETQYF

abundance: few
len: 14
d_gene: -
j_gene: TRBJ1-1
v_gene: TRBV5-1
CDR3aa: CASRADSMNTEAFF

abundance: -
len: 15
d_gene: -
j_gene: TRBJ2-7
v_gene: TRBV30
CDR3aa: CAWSKGGGPSYEQYF

abundance: -
len: 15
d_gene: TRBD1
j_gene: TRBJ2-5
v_gene: TRBV28
CDR3aa: CASSVGTGGGETQYF

abundance: -
len: 14
d_gene: -
j_gene: TRBJ2-7
v_gene: TRBV28
CDR3aa: CASSLDGAITLQYF

abundance: -
len: 14
d_gene: -
j_gene: TRBJ2-7
v_gene: TRBV28
CDR3aa: CASSRPPDSYEQYF

abundance: -
len: 14
d_gene: -
j_gene: TRBJ1-5
v_gene: TRBV9
CDR3aa: CASSVDGMGQPQHF

abundance: -
len: 15
d_gene: -
j_gene: TRBJ2-7
v_gene: TRBV7-2
CDR3aa: CASSLEGLASYEQYF

abundance: once
len: 11
d_gene: -
j_gene: TRBJ1-2
v_gene: TRBV20-1
CDR3aa: CSARDRGGYTF

abundance: -
len: 15
d_gene: TRBD1
j_gene: TRBJ1-1
v_gene: TRBV9
CDR3aa: CASSSLGQLNTEAFF

abundance: -
len: 17
d_gene: TRBD1
j_gene: TRBJ1-2
v_gene: TRBV29-1
CDR3aa: CSVEDRDRGTLRYGYTF

abundance: -
len: 15
d_gene: -
j_gene: TRBJ2-5
v_gene: TRBV9
CDR3aa: CASSVGTLPRETQYF

abundance: -
len: 14
d_gene: -
j_gene: TRBJ1-3
v_gene: TRBV19
CDR3aa: CASSIKSGVRAIYF

abundance: -
len: 16
d_gene: TRBD2
j_gene: TRBJ2-3
v_gene: TRBV7-8
CDR3aa: CASRIVGGGAMDTQYF

abundance: -
len: 14
d_gene: TRBD1
j_gene: TRBJ2-2
v_gene: TRBV30
CDR3aa: CAWSAQGQVGELFF

abundance: -
len: 14
d_gene: -
j_gene: TRBJ2-7
v_gene: TRBV6-5
CDR3aa: CAAANPGRGGEQYF

abundance: -
len: 11
d_gene: -
j_gene: TRBJ1-2
v_gene: TRBV10-3
CDR3aa: CAIFGNYGYTF

abundance: -
len: 15
d_gene: -
j_gene: TRBJ1-2
v_gene: TRBV19
CDR3aa: CASSREGTTNYGYTF

abundance: -
len: 17
d_gene: TRBD2
j_gene: TRBJ2-7
v_gene: TRBV7-2
CDR3aa: CASSSTRLAGASYEQYF

abundance: -
len: 16
d_gene: TRBD1
j_gene: TRBJ2-1
v_gene: TRBV27
CDR3aa: CASSFPGTGGRNEQFF

abundance: -
len: 15
d_gene: TRBD1
j_gene: TRBJ2-1
v_gene: TRBV7-9
CDR3aa: CASSLGQGTYNEQFF

abundance: -
len: 14
d_gene: TRBD1
j_gene: TRBJ2-5
v_gene: TRBV5-1
CDR3aa: CASSVGTAQETQYF

abundance: -
len: 14
d_gene: -
j_gene: TRBJ1-3
v_gene: TRBV2
CDR3aa: CASMGNREGNTIYF

abundance: -
len: 15
d_gene: -
j_gene: TRBJ1-1
v_gene: TRBV5-4
CDR3aa: CASSFDQQGRTEAFF

abundance: -
len: 16
d_gene: -
j_gene: TRBJ1-3
v_gene: TRBV7-9
CDR3aa: CASSLRSQDSGNTIYF

abundance: -
len: 14
d_gene: -
j_gene: TRBJ2-6
v_gene: TRBV14
CDR3aa: CASSQGPGANVLTF

abundance: -
len: 16
d_gene: -
j_gene: TRBJ1-2
v_gene: TRBV4-1
CDR3aa: CASSQEEQWANYGYTF

abundance: -
len: 15
d_gene: -
j_gene: TRBJ2-7
v_gene: TRBV7-8
CDR3aa: CASRPLGGSSGEQYF

abundance: once
len: 16
d_gene: -
j_gene: TRBJ2-1
v_gene: TRBV10-3
CDR3aa: CAISEDGGGTYNEQFF

abundance: -
len: 15
d_gene: TRBD1
j_gene: TRBJ1-4
v_gene: TRBV5-4
CDR3aa: CASSLPGQQNEKLFF

abundance: -
len: 14
d_gene: -
j_gene: TRBJ2-2
v_gene: TRBV5-6
CDR3aa: CASSSPGGTGELFF

abundance: -
len: 14
d_gene: -
j_gene: TRBJ1-5
v_gene: TRBV21-1
CDR3aa: CASSFAPGTQPQHF